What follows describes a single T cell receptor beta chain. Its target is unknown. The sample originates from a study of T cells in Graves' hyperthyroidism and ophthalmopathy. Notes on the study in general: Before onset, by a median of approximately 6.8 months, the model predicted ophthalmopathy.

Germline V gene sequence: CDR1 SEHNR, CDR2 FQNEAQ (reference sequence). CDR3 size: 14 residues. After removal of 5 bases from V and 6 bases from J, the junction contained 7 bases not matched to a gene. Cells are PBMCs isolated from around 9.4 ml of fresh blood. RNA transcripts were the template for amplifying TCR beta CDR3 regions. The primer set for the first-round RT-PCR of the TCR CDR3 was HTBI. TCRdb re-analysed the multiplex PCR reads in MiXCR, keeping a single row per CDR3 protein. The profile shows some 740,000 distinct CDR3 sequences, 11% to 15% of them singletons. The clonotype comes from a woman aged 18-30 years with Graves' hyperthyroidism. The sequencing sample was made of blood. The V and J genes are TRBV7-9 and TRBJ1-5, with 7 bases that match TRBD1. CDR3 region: CASSPQGSAQPQHF. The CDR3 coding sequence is TGTGCCAGCAGCCCACAGGGGAGCGCTCAGCCCCAGCATTTT.